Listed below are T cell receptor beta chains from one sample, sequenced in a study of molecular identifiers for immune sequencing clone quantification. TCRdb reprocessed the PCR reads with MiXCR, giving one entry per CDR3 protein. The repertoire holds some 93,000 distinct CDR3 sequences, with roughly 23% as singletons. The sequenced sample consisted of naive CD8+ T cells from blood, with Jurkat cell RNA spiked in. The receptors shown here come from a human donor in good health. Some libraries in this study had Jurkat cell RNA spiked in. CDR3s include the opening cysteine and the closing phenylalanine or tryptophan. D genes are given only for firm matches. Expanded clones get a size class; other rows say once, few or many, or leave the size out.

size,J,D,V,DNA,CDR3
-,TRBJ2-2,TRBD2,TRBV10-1,TGCGCCAGCGGGACTAGAGGCACCGGGGAGCTGTTTTTT,CASGTRGTGELFF
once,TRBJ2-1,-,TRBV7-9,TGTGCCAGCAGCTTAGTCTTATCGCACAATGAGCAGTTCTTC,CASSLVLSHNEQFF
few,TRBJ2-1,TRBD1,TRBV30,TGTGCCTGGAGTGTAAACAGGGGCTCCTACAATGAGCAGTTCTTC,CAWSVNRGSYNEQFF
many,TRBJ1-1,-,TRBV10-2,TGCGCCAGCAGTGGGGACTGGCCAGCTGAAGCTTTCTTT,CASSGDWPAEAFF
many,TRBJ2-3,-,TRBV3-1,TGTGCCAGCAGCCCGGACACTACAGATACGCAGTATTTT,CASSPDTTDTQYF
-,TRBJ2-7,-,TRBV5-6,TGTGCCAGCAGCTTCTACAGGGCCGCCAACTCCTACGAGCAGTACTTC,CASSFYRAANSYEQYF
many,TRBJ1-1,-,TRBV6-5,TGTGCCAGCAGTTACAGTGCGGACACTGAAGCTTTCTTT,CASSYSADTEAFF
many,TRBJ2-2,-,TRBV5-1,TGCGCCAGCAGCTTGGATTACAGGGAGAGTAACACCGGGGAGCTGTTTTTT,CASSLDYRESNTGELFF
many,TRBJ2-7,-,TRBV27,TGTGCCAGCAGTTTATATGCCCCGACTTACGAGCAGTACTTC,CASSLYAPTYEQYF
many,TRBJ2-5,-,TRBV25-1,TGTGCCAGCAGCGGTCAGGGACCCCAAGAGACCCAGTACTTC,CASSGQGPQETQYF
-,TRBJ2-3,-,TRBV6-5,TGTGCCAGCAGTTACTCCGGTAGGGGGAGCACAGATACGCAGTATTTT,CASSYSGRGSTDTQYF
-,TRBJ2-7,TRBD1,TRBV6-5,TGTGCCAGCACCCCCAGGGGGTCTCCCCACGAGCAGTACTTC,CASTPRGSPHEQYF
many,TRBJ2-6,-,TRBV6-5,TGTGCCAGCAGAGAGACGACGGGACAACTCCTCTCACCCGGGGCCAACGTCCTGACTTTC,CASRETTGQLLSPGANVLTF
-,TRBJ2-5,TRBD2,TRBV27,TGTGCCAGCAGTCTAGGGACTAGCGGGAGGGCCTGGGAAGAGACCCAGTACTTC,CASSLGTSGRAWEETQYF
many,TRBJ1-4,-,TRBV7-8,TGTGCCAGCAGCTTAGTGTCCCTAGATTTAAATGAAAAACTGTTTTTT,CASSLVSLDLNEKLFF
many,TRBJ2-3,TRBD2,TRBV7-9,TGTGCCAGCAGCTCCGAAGCGGGAGGGCCGGCAGATACGCAGTATTTT,CASSSEAGGPADTQYF
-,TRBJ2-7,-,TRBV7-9,TGTGCCAGCAGCTTACGGTCATCCAACTCCTACGAGCAGTACTTC,CASSLRSSNSYEQYF
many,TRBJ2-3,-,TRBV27,TGTGCCAGCAGTTTATGGGGACTGCGGACAGATACGCAGTATTTT,CASSLWGLRTDTQYF
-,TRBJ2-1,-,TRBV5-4,TGTGCCAGCAGCTTGGGACATCCCATCTACAATGAGCAGTTCTTC,CASSLGHPIYNEQFF
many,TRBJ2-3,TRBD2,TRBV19,TGTGCCAGTAGTCCCCTGGGTAGCGGGGCAGATACGCAGTATTTT,CASSPLGSGADTQYF
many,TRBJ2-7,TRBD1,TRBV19,TGTGCCAGCCTTGGACAGGGGGCGGATGAGCAGTACTTC,CASLGQGADEQYF
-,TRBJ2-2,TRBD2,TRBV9,TGTGCCAGCAGCGTAGTAAGCGGGAGGGCGAACACCGGGGAGCTGTTTTTT,CASSVVSGRANTGELFF
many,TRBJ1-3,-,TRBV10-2,TGCGCCAGCACCTTCTCCGGTGAGCTAGGAAACACCATATATTTT,CASTFSGELGNTIYF
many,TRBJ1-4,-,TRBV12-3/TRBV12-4,TGTGCCAGCAGTTGGTCAGGAGCGAATGAAAAACTGTTTTTT,CASSWSGANEKLFF
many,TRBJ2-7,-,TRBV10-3,TGTGCCATCAGTGACGACCTAGGGTACGAGCAGTACTTC,CAISDDLGYEQYF
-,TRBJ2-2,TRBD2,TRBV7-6,TGTGCCAGCAGCTTAGAATCAGTGGCGGGAGTGGTCACCGGGGAGCTGTTTTTT,CASSLESVAGVVTGELFF